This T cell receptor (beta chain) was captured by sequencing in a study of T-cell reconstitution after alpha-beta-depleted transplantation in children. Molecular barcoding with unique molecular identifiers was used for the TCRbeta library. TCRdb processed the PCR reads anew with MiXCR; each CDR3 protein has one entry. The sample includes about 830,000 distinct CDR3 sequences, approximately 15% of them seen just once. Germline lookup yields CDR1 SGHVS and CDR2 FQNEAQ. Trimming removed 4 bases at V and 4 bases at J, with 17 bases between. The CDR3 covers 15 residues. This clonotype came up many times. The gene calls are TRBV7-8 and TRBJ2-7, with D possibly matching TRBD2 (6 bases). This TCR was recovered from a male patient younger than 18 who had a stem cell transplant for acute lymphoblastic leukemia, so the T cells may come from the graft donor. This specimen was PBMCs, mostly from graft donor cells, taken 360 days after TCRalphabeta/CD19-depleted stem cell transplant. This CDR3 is CASSSLPEGRYEQYF. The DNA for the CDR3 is TGTGCCAGCAGCTCCCTACCGGAGGGCCGGTACGAGCAGTACTTC.